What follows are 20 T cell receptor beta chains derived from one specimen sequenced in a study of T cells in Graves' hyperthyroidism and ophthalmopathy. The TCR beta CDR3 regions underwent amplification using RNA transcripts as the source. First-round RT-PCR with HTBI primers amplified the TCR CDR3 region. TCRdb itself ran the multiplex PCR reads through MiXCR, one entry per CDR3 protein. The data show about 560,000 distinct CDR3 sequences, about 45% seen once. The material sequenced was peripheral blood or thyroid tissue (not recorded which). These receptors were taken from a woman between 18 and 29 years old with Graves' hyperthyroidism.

The CDR3 protein is CAISATGLAVSYEQYF. The DNA of the CDR3 is TGTGCCATCAGTGCAACGGGACTAGCGGTGTCCTACGAGCAGTACTTC. This chain connects TRBV10-3 to TRBJ2-7; 11 bases are shared with TRBD2. Per the germline V gene, CDR1 is ENHRY and CDR2 is SYGVKD. Trimming at V came to 4 bases and at J to 1 base, leaving 6 bases not matched to a gene. The CDR3 is made up of 16 amino acids.

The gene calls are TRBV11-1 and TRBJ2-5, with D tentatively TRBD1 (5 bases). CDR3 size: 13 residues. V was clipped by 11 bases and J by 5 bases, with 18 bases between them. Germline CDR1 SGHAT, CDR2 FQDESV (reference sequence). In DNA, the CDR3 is TGTGCCTGGAGTGTATGGGGCTTGGAGACCCAGTACTTC. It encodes CAWSVWGLETQYF.

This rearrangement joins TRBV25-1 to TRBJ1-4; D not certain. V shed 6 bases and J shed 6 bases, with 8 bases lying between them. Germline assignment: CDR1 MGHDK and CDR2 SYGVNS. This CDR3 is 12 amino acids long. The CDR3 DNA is TGTGCCAGCAGAGTCCGGGATGAAAAACTGTTTTTT. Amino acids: CASRVRDEKLFF.

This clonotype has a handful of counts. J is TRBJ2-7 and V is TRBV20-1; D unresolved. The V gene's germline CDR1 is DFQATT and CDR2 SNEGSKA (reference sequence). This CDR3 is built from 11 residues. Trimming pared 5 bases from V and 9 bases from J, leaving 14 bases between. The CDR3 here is CSAGPGWGQYF. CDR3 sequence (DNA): TGCAGTGCTGGCCCCGGTTGGGGGCAGTACTTC.

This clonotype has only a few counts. CDR3 DNA: TGTGCCAGCAGCGTAGGGGGCACCCCCTTACAAGAGACCCAGTACTTC. It translates to CASSVGGTPLQETQYF. This sequence joins TRBV9 and TRBJ2-5, with a tentative D call TRBD1 (5 bases). This CDR3 region has 16 residues. V lost 0 bases, J lost 2 bases, and 14 bases lay in between. The germline CDR1 and CDR2 sequences are SGDLS and YYNGEE.

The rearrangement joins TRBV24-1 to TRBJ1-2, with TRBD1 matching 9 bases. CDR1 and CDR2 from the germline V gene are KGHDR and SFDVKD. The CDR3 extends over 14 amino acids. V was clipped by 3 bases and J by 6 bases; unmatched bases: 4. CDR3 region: CATSDGDRVNGYTF. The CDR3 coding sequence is TGTGCCACCAGTGATGGGGACAGGGTAAATGGCTACACCTTC.

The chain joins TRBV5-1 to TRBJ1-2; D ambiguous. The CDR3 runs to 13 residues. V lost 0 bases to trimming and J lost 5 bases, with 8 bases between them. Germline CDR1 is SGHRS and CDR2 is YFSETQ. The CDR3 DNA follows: TGCGCCAGCAGCTTGGCCGATGATTATGGCTACACCTTC. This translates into CASSLADDYGYTF.

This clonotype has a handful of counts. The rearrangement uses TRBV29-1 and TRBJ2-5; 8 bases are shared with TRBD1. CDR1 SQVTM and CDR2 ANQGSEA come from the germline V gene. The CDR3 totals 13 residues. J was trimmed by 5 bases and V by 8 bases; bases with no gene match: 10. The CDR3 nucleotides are TGCAGCATCCTGACAGGGGCTTCGGAGACCCAGTACTTC. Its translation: CSILTGASETQYF.

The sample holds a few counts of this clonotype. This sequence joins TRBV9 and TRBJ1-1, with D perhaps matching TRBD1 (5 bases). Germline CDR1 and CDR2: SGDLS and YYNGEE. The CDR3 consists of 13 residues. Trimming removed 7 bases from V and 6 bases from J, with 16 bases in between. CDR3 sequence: CASGISGFAEAFF. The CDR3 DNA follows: TGTGCCAGCGGGATTTCAGGGTTCGCTGAAGCTTTCTTT.

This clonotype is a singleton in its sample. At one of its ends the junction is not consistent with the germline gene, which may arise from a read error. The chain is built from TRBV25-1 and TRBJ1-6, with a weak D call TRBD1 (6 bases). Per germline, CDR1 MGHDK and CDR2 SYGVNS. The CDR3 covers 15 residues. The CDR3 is CASGAIGTLHSPLHF. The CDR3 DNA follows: TGTGCCAGCGGTGCCATTGGGACACTCCATTCCCCCCTCCACTTT.

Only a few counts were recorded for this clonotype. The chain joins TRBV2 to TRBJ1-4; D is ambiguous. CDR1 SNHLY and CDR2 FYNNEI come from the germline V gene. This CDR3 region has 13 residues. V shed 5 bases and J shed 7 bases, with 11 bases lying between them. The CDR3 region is CASSYSIGEKLFF. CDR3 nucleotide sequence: TGTGCCAGCAGTTACTCGATCGGTGAAAAACTGTTTTTT.

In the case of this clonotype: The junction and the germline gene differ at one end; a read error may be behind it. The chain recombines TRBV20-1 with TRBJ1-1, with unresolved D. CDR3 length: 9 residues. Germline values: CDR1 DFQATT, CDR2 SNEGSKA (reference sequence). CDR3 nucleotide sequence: TGCAGTGCTAGTGGTGAAGCTTCCTTT. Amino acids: CSASGEASF.

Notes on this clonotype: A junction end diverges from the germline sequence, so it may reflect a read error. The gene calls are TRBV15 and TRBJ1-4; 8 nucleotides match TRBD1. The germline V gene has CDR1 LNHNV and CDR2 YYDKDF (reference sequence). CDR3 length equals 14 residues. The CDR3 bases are TGTGCCACCAGCGAGACAGGGGACACTGAAAAACTGCTTTTT. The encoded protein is CATSETGDTEKLLF.

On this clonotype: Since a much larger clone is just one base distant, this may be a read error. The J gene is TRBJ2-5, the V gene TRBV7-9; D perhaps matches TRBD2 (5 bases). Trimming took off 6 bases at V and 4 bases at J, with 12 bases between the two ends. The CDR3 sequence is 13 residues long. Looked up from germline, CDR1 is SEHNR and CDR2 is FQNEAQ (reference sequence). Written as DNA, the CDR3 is TGTGCCAGCAGGATCCGGGGTACAGAGACCCAGTACTTC. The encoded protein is CASRIRGTETQYF.

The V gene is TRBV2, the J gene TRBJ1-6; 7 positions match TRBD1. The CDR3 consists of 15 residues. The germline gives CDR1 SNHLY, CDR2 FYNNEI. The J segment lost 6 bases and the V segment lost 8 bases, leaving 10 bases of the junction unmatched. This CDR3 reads CASSHRDSINSPLHF. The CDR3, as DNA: TGTGCCAGCTCGCACAGGGACAGCATTAATTCACCCCTCCACTTT.

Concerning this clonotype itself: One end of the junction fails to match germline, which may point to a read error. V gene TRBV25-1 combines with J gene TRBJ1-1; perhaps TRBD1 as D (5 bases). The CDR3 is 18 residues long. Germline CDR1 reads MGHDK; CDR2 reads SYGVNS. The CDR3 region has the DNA TGCGCCAGCAGCCAAGCACGGGCAGGGTCGGGATCTGGCACTGAAGCTTTCTTT. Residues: CASSQARAGSGSGTEAFF.

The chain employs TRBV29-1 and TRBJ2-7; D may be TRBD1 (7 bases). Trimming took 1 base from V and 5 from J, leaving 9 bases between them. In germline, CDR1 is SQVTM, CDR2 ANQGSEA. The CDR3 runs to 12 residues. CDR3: CSVEGRGDEQYF. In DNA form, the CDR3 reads TGCAGCGTTGAAGGCAGGGGGGACGAGCAGTACTTC.

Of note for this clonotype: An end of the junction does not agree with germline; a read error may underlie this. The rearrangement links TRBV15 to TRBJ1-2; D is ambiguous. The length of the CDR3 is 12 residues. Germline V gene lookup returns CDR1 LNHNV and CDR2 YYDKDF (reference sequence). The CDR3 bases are TGTACCACCAGCGGAGTCAACTATGGCTACACCTTC. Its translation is CTTSGVNYGYTF.

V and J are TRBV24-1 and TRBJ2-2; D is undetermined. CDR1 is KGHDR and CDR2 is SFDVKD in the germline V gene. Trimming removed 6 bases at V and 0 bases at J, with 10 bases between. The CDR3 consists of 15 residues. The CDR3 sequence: CATSSETANTGELFF. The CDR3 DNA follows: TGTGCCACCAGTTCAGAAACAGCGAACACCGGGGAGCTGTTTTTT.

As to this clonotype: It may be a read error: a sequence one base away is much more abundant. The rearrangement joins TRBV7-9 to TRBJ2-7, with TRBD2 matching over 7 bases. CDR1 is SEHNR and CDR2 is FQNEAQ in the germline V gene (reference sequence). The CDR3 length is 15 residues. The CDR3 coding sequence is TGCGCCAGCAGCCTACGGACTAGAGGGAGTTACGAGCAGTACTTC. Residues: CASSLRTRGSYEQYF.